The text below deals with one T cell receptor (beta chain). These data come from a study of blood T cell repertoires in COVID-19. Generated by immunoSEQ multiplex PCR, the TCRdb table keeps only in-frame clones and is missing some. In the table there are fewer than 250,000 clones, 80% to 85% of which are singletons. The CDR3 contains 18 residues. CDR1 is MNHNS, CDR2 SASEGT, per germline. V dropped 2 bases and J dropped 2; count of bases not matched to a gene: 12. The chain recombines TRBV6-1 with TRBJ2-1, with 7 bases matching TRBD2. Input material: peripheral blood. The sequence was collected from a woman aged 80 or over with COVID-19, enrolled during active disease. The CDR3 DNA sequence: TGTGCCAGCAGTGAACCTACCGCCCCTAGCGGACCCTACAATGAGCAGTTCTTC. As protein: CASSEPTAPSGPYNEQFF.